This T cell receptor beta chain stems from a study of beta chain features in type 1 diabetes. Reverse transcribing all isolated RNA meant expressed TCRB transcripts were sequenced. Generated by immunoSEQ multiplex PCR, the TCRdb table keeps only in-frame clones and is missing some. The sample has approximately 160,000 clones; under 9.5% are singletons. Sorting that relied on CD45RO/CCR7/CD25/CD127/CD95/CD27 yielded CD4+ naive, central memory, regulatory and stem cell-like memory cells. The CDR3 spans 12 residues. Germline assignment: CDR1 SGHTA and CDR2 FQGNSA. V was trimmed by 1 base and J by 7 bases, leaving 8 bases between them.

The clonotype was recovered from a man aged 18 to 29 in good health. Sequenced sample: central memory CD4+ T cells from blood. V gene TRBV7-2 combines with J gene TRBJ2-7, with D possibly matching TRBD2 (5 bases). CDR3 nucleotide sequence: TGTGCCAGCAGCTTAGAATGGAGGGAGCAGTACTTC. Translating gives CASSLEWREQYF.